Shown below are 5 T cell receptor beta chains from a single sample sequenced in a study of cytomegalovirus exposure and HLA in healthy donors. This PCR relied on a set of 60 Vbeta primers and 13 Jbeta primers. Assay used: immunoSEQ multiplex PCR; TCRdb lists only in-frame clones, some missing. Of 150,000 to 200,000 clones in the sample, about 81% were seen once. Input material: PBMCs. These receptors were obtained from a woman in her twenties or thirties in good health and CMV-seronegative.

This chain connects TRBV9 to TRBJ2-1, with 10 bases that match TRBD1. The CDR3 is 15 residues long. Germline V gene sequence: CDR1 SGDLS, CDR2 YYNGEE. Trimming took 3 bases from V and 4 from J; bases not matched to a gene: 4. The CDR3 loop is CASSAGQGFYNEQFF. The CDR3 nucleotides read TGTGCCAGCAGCGCGGGACAGGGGTTTTACAATGAGCAGTTCTTC. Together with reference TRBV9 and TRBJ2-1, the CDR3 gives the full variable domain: DSGVTQTPKHLITATGQRVTLRCSPRSGDLSVYWYQQSLDQGLQFLIQYYNGEERAKGNILERFSAQQFPDLHSELNLSSLELGDSALYFCASSAGQGFYNEQFFGPGTRLTVL.

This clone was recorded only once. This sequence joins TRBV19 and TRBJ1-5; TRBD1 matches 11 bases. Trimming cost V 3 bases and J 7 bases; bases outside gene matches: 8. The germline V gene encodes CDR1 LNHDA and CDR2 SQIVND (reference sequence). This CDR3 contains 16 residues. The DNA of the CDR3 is TGTGCCAGTAGTATCGCCCGGGGACAGGGGGTCCAGCCCCAGCATTTT. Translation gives CASSIARGQGVQPQHF.

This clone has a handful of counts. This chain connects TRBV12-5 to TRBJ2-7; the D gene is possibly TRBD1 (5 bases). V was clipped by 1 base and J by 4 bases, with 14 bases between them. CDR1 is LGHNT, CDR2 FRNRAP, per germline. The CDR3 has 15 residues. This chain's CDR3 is CASGLDTGVHYEQYF. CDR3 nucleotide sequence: TGTGCTAGTGGTTTGGACACAGGAGTCCATTACGAGCAGTACTTC.

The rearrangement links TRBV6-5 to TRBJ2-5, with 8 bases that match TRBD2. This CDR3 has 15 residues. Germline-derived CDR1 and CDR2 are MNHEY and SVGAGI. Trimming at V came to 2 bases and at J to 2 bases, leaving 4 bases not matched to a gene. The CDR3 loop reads CASSYSGGLQETQYF. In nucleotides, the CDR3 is TGTGCCAGCAGTTACAGCGGGGGACTGCAAGAGACCCAGTACTTC.

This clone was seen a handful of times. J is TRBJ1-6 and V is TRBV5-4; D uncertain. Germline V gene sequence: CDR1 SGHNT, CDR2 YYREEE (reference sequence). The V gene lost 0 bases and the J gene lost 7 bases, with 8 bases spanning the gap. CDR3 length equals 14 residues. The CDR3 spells CASSLDFRNSPLHF. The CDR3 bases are TGTGCCAGCAGCTTGGACTTTAGAAATTCACCCCTCCACTTT. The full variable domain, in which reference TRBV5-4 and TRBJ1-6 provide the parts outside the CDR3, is ETGVTQSPTHLIKTRGQQVTLRCSSQSGHNTVSWYQQALGQGPQFIFQYYREEENGRGNFPPRFSGLQFPNYSSELNVNALELDDSALYLCASSLDFRNSPLHFGNGTRLTVT.